This T cell receptor beta chain appears in the sequencing data of a study of T cell responses to AZD1222 COVID-19 vaccine. Study-level findings and limits: Just a handful of AZD1222 recipients were seropositive at baseline. Among spike-specific TCRs, nearly half reportedly target unmutated variant regions. Repertoire sampling happened only post peak T cell response. Along spike, vaccine-associated CD4 TCRs were found throughout, with dominance at 160-218 and 743-854.

Profiled with immunoSEQ multiplex PCR; TCRdb holds only in-frame clones, not every one. The data contain about 110,000 clones, more than 70% of them singletons. This CDR3 is 14 amino acids long. The germline V gene has CDR1 LNHDA and CDR2 SQIVND (reference sequence). The V and J ends lost 5 bases and 3 bases respectively, with 12 bases between them. Comments on this clone: Antigen unknown.

The V call is TRBV19, the J call TRBJ2-3, with D unresolved. This sequence was found in an adult in good health. Sequencing was performed on peripheral blood, taken on day 0 of MenACWY control vaccination. The CDR3 region is CASSLSGTTDTQYF. The CDR3 region has the DNA TGTGCCAGTAGTCTGTCCGGAACTACAGATACGCAGTATTTT.